The present T cell receptor beta chain was sequenced within a study of blood T cell repertoires in COVID-19. Germline trimming cut 3 bases from V and 6 bases from J; bases unmatched to any gene: 10. Per germline, CDR1 MGHDK and CDR2 SYGVNS. The CDR3 runs 15 residues. Per the authors' pipeline: Reference gene primer amplification yielded estimated nucleated cell counts. TCRdb keeps only in-frame clones here, not all; method: immunoSEQ multiplex PCR. V, J and clone size reflect that table, while D and trimming were determined from the DNA. The sample records hundreds of thousands of clones, about 88% being singletons. Each exposed participant met a COVID-19 case in the 2 weeks preceding study entry.

The sample comprised PBMCs or T cells enriched from blood (not recorded which). This sequence was found in a woman in her twenties or thirties who had been exposed to COVID-19. The chain combines TRBV25-1 with TRBJ1-1; 7 bases are shared with TRBD1. The CDR3 DNA is TGTGCCAGCAGTGATTACAGGGGATCGGGCGCTGAAGCTTTCTTT. Encoded protein: CASSDYRGSGAEAFF. The full variable domain, its missing parts supplied by reference TRBV25-1 and TRBJ1-1, is EADIYQTPRYLVIGTGKKITLECSQTMGHDKMYWYQQDPGMELHLIHYSYGVNSTEKGDLSSESTVSRIRTEHFPLTLESARPSHTSQYLCASSDYRGSGAEAFFGQGTRLTVV.